This T cell receptor (beta chain) was sequenced during a study of PD-1 blockade in classical Hodgkin lymphoma. General study points: Baseline diversity was lower in partial responders and progressors than complete responders.

As concerns this clone: Its target is unknown.

Every single patient, without exception, relapsed after autologous stem cell transplantation, and brentuximab vedotin exposure varied. Libraries were prepared by immunoSEQ multiplex PCR; TCRdb keeps only in-frame clonotypes and omits some of them. The sample shows 20,000 to 30,000 clones, about 76% of them seen only once. V lost 4 bases and J lost 4; bases outside the gene matches: 3. The CDR3 extends over 14 amino acids. Per the germline V gene, CDR1 is SGHAT and CDR2 is FQNNGV. The rearrangement uses TRBV11-2 and TRBJ2-7, with TRBD2 identical over 11 bases. The material was peripheral blood mononuclear cells (PBMCs), obtained before the second cycle of nivolumab. This sequence originates from a human donor with classical Hodgkin lymphoma. In DNA, the CDR3 is TGTGCCAGCAGCTGGACTAGCGGGCCTTACGAGCAGTACTTC. It codes for CASSWTSGPYEQYF.